Presented here are 19 T cell receptor beta chains from one specimen sequenced in a study of Ad26.COV2.S vaccination and SARS-CoV-2 variants. The treatment denotes: about 20 received Ad26.COV2.S at low or high dose, single or two shots; 5 received placebo; per-sample allocation not given. Samples came from day 63 after the first vaccine or placebo injection. Profiled with immunoSEQ multiplex PCR; TCRdb holds only in-frame clones, not every one. In the table there are fewer than 400,000 clones, around four fifths of which are singletons. The material sequenced was peripheral blood, taken in a trial of Ad26.COV2.S vaccine versus placebo. The receptors shown here come from a person aged 18 to 59 who received the Ad26.COV2.S COVID-19 vaccine or a placebo.

The CDR3 here is CASSQWGGAEAFF. Written as DNA, the CDR3 is TGTGCCAGCAGCCAATGGGGGGGGGCTGAAGCTTTCTTT. The chain carries TRBV5-4 and TRBJ1-1, with D perhaps matching TRBD1 (5 bases). The germline CDR1 and CDR2 sequences are SGHNT and YYREEE (reference sequence). The CDR3 is 13 residues long. V was trimmed by 4 bases and J by 6 bases, leaving 13 bases between them.

The chain employs TRBV4-1 and TRBJ1-3, with D unclear. V was trimmed by 6 bases and J by 0 bases, leaving 15 bases between them. The germline gives CDR1 MGHRA, CDR2 YSYEKL. This CDR3 contains 16 residues. As DNA, the CDR3 is TGCGCCAGCAGTATACAGAAACCACTCTCTGGAAACACCATATATTTT. It yields the protein CASSIQKPLSGNTIYF.

This CDR3 is CASSAQAGFPLEQYF. CDR3 nucleotide sequence: TGTGCCAGCAGCGCCCAAGCGGGGTTTCCTCTCGAGCAGTACTTC. The V call is TRBV9, the J call TRBJ2-7; TRBD2 matches 7 bases. Trimming removed 3 bases from V and 6 bases from J; junction bases left unmatched: 12. CDR1 is SGDLS and CDR2 is YYNGEE in the germline V gene. This CDR3 contains 15 residues. The variable domain in full, completed from reference TRBV9 and TRBJ2-7, reads DSGVTQTPKHLITATGQRVTLRCSPRSGDLSVYWYQQSLDQGLQFLIQYYNGEERAKGNILERFSAQQFPDLHSELNLSSLELGDSALYFCASSAQAGFPLEQYFGPGTRLTVT.

This chain links TRBV5-4 with TRBJ2-4, with 8 bases aligning to TRBD2. With 4 bases clipped from V and 4 bases from J, the junction kept 10 bases outside the gene matches. This CDR3 is built from 16 residues. Germline loops: CDR1 SGHNT, CDR2 YYREEE (reference sequence). The CDR3 reads CASSPGGGGSKNIQYF. The CDR3 DNA follows: TGTGCCAGCAGCCCGGGGGGCGGGGGGTCAAAAAACATTCAGTACTTC.

The CDR3 protein is CASTKGQANSPLHF. Here the CDR3 DNA reads TGTGCCAGCACCAAGGGACAGGCGAATTCACCCCTCCACTTT. The V call is TRBV21-1, the J call TRBJ1-6; the tabulated D call, TRBD1, remains unverified against the DNA. TRBV21-1 is described as a pseudogene. The CDR3 runs to 14 residues.

The chain has TRBV27 and TRBJ2-7, with D possibly matching TRBD2 (6 bases). CDR3 size: 13 residues. Trimming cost V 6 bases and J 6 bases, with 15 bases left between them. The germline gives CDR1 MNHEY, CDR2 SMNVEV (reference sequence). The CDR3 region has the DNA TGTGCCAGCAGCCTCGTGGGGGGACGCGAGCAGTACTTC. Protein: CASSLVGGREQYF.

The chain has TRBV14 and TRBJ2-4; either TRBD1 or TRBD2 may supply D (5 bases each). Trimming cost V 3 bases and J 6 bases, with 9 bases left between them. The CDR3 loop spans 13 amino acids. CDR1 and CDR2 from the germline V gene are SGHDN and FVKESK. The CDR3 DNA reads as TGTGCCAGCAGCCACCGGGACGTAAACATTCAGTACTTC. It translates to CASSHRDVNIQYF.

The chain couples TRBV9 to TRBJ1-2, with TRBD1 identical over 7 bases. The V segment lost 0 bases and the J segment 8 bases; nucleotides outside the gene matches: 7. The CDR3 sequence is 14 residues long. Germline CDR1 SGDLS, CDR2 YYNGEE. The CDR3 region is CASSVGGRGAGYTF. The CDR3 nucleotides are TGTGCCAGCAGCGTAGGGGGCAGGGGGGCCGGCTACACCTTC.

The chain links TRBV3-1 (or the pseudogene TRBV3-2) to TRBJ1-2; 8 nucleotides agree with TRBD1. Germline CDR1 LGHDT, CDR2 YNNKEL (reference sequence). The CDR3 is 15 residues long. The V segment lost 4 bases and the J segment 3 bases; nucleotides outside the gene matches: 7. CDR3 region: CASSRLQGEDYGYTF. CDR3 bases: TGTGCCAGCAGCCGCCTACAGGGGGAGGACTATGGCTACACCTTC.

V is TRBV19 and J is TRBJ2-1; a weak D match, TRBD1 (6 bases). V dropped 6 bases and J dropped 8 bases, with 8 bases sitting between them. CDR1 and CDR2 (germline): LNHDA, SQIVND (reference sequence). The CDR3 totals 11 residues. The CDR3 region has the DNA TGTGCCAGTAGGAACAGGGATGAGCAGTTCTTC. Protein product: CASRNRDEQFF.

The chain joins TRBV10-1 to TRBJ2-1; no clear D. Trimming removed 3 bases from V and 8 bases from J, with 14 bases in between. The germline V gene has CDR1 WNHNN and CDR2 SYGVQD (reference sequence). The CDR3 consists of 14 residues. CDR3 bases: TGCGCCAGCAGTGACAGATACCTGGACGATGAGCAGTTCTTC. Protein product: CASSDRYLDDEQFF.

The rearrangement uses TRBV4-2 and TRBJ1-3, with D tentatively TRBD1 (5 bases). V was pared by 2 bases and J by 4 bases, with 12 bases between. Germline lookup yields CDR1 LGHNA and CDR2 YNFKEQ. The CDR3 runs to 15 residues. The CDR3 region has the DNA TGTGCCAGCAGCCAACCCTCCGGGGCGGGAAACACCATATATTTT. It is translated as CASSQPSGAGNTIYF.

The chain carries TRBV7-8 and TRBJ1-2; 8 positions match TRBD1. The CDR3 extends over 11 amino acids. V shed 8 bases and J 8 bases; nucleotides not matched to a gene: 4. CDR1 and CDR2 from the germline V gene are SGHVS and FQNEAQ. This CDR3 reads CASVTGEGYTF. The CDR3, as DNA: TGTGCCAGCGTGACAGGGGAAGGCTACACCTTC.

The chain recombines TRBV11-2 with TRBJ2-7; 7 positions match TRBD2. The junction had 10 bases not matched to a gene; V was cut back by 1 base and J by 4 bases. Per the germline V gene, CDR1 is SGHAT and CDR2 is FQNNGV. The CDR3 runs to 16 residues. The CDR3 sequence: CASSLASWGGGYEQYF. As DNA, the CDR3 is TGTGCCAGCAGCTTAGCTTCTTGGGGCGGGGGATACGAGCAGTACTTC.

The chain is built from TRBV10-3 and TRBJ1-4; D not certain. The CDR3 is made up of 15 amino acids. From germline, CDR1 is ENHRY and CDR2 SYGVKD. V was pared by 5 bases and J by 0 bases, with 10 bases between. For the CDR3, the DNA is TGTGCCATCAGTTTGGGCCTCTCAACTAATGAAAAACTGTTTTTT. Its protein product is CAISLGLSTNEKLFF.

The chain carries TRBV2 and TRBJ2-2; 13 bases map to TRBD2. Germline V gene sequence: CDR1 SNHLY, CDR2 FYNNEI. The J segment lost 7 bases and the V segment lost 4 bases, leaving 9 bases of the junction unmatched. There are 17 residues in the CDR3. CDR3 in amino acids: CASSGETSGGISGELFF. In nucleotides, the CDR3 is TGTGCCAGCAGTGGAGAGACTAGCGGGGGGATTAGCGGGGAGCTGTTTTTT. Complete variable domain (other parts from reference TRBV2 and TRBJ2-2): EPEVTQTPSHQVTQMGQEVILRCVPISNHLYFYWYRQILGQKVEFLVSFYNNEISEKSEIFDDQFSVERPDGSNFTLKIRSTKLEDSAMYFCASSGETSGGISGELFFGEGSRLTVL.

The chain uses TRBV27 and TRBJ1-6, with D possibly being TRBD1 (6 bases). Germline values: CDR1 MNHEY, CDR2 SMNVEV (reference sequence). Trimming left V 5 bases short and J 6 bases short, with 14 bases between. This CDR3 comprises 15 residues. CDR3 DNA sequence: TGTGCCAGCAGTCCTAGACAGGAGGGTAATTCACCCCTCCACTTT. Translating gives CASSPRQEGNSPLHF.

The chain links TRBV27 to TRBJ1-1; TRBD1 agrees at 11 bases. J gave up 4 bases and V 8 bases, and 3 bases lay outside the gene matches. Germline values: CDR1 MNHEY, CDR2 SMNVEV (reference sequence). The CDR3 covers 13 residues. The CDR3 DNA reads as TGTGCCAGCGCTGGGACAGGGGGCACTGAAGCTTTCTTT. Its translation: CASAGTGGTEAFF.

J is TRBJ1-4 and V is TRBV20-1, with D possibly matching TRBD1 (5 bases). Trimming took 2 bases from V and 12 from J, leaving 10 bases between them. Germline loops: CDR1 DFQATT, CDR2 SNEGSKA (reference sequence). CDR3 length: 11 residues. CDR3 protein: CSARFRDQLFF. The DNA of the CDR3 is TGCAGTGCTAGATTCAGGGATCAACTGTTTTTT.